This T cell receptor (beta chain) is from a study of PD-1 blockade in classical Hodgkin lymphoma. The data were produced by immunoSEQ multiplex PCR, yet TCRdb's version contains in-frame clones alone and is incomplete. The table has about 34,000 clones, over 65% seen once; the top ten hold about 16%. All patients relapsed after autologous stem cell transplantation, and brentuximab vedotin exposure varied. This CDR3 comprises 16 residues. J gave up 4 bases and V 3 bases, and 7 bases lay outside the gene matches. Germline CDR1 and CDR2: SGHVS and FQNEAQ. The rearrangement links TRBV7-8 to TRBJ2-1, with 9 bases identical to TRBD2. The material was peripheral blood mononuclear cells (PBMCs), obtained before the second cycle of nivolumab. This sequence originates from a human donor with classical Hodgkin lymphoma. The CDR3 DNA reads TGTGCCAGCAGCTTCGGCCTAGCGGGGAGATACAATGAGCAGTTCTTC. This sequence encodes CASSFGLAGRYNEQFF.